Listed below are T cell receptor beta chains from one sample, sequenced in a study of T cell responses to AZD1222 COVID-19 vaccine. TCRdb's table, derived via immunoSEQ multiplex PCR, lists solely in-frame clones and lacks some. The table lists over 65,000 clones, 90% to 95% of them singletons. Sample: peripheral blood, taken on day 0 of MenACWY control vaccination. These receptors came from an adult in good health. The CDR3 runs from the conserved cysteine through the conserved F or W. D genes are given only for firm matches. Some rows have no size entry. The others give once, few or many, or a class for an expanded clone.

.	TRBV9	TRBJ2-3	.	CASSVAGDTQYF	TGTGCCAGCAGCGTAGCAGGAGATACGCAGTATTTT
.	TRBV28	TRBJ2-7	TRBD1	CASRPIGTGSSYEQYF	TGTGCCAGCAGGCCGATCGGGACAGGTTCATCCTACGAGCAGTACTTC
.	TRBV14	TRBJ1-1	.	CASSRQEETEAFF	TGTGCCAGCAGCCGACAGGAAGAGACTGAAGCTTTCTTT
.	TRBV24-1	TRBJ2-1	TRBD2	CATSDTPGTSGRAWEQFF	TGTGCCACCAGTGATACTCCTGGGACTAGCGGGAGGGCCTGGGAGCAGTTCTTC
few	TRBV12-3/TRBV12-4	TRBJ2-7	TRBD1	CASRGQGSYEQYF	TGTGCCAGCAGAGGACAGGGCTCCTACGAGCAGTACTTC
.	TRBV5-1	TRBJ2-1	.	CASSPTTAYNEQFF	TGCGCCAGCAGCCCGACGACGGCCTACAATGAGCAGTTCTTC
.	TRBV28	TRBJ1-5	TRBD1	CASSGRDRGPSNQPQHF	TGTGCCAGCAGTGGCCGGGACAGGGGGCCCAGCAATCAGCCCCAGCATTTT
.	TRBV2	TRBJ2-1	TRBD1	CASSPQGVDDEQFF	TGTGCCAGCAGCCCACAGGGGGTTGACGATGAGCAGTTCTTC
once	TRBV5-1	TRBJ1-1	.	CASSLQRSNTEAFF	TGCGCCAGCAGCTTACAACGGTCGAACACTGAAGCTTTCTTT
.	TRBV23-1	TRBJ2-1	.	CASSQSQRISYNEQFF	TGCGCCAGCAGTCAATCCCAGCGAATCTCCTACAATGAGCAGTTCTTC
.	TRBV25-1	TRBJ2-4	.	CASSPCGILAKNIQYF	TGTGCCAGCAGTCCTTGCGGAATCCTAGCCAAAAACATTCAGTACTTC
.	TRBV19	TRBJ2-7	TRBD2	CASSIGLAGGYEQYF	TGTGCCAGTAGTATCGGGCTAGCGGGAGGCTACGAGCAGTACTTC
.	TRBV19	TRBJ2-1	.	CASSYLGFMDEQFF	TGTGCCAGTTCTTACCTGGGATTTATGGATGAGCAGTTCTTC
.	TRBV12-5	TRBJ2-7	.	CASGGWSSYEQYF	TGTGCTAGTGGTGGCTGGAGCTCCTACGAGCAGTACTTC
.	TRBV7-9	TRBJ2-2	.	CASSLLRTATGELFF	TGTGCCAGCAGCTTACTTCGGACAGCGACCGGGGAGCTGTTTTTT
once	TRBV2	TRBJ1-1	.	CARRDTEAFF	TGTGCTAGACGGGACACTGAAGCTTTCTTT
.	TRBV3-1/TRBV3-2	TRBJ2-5	TRBD2	CASNHYGGVRGETQYF	TGTGCCAGCAACCACTACGGGGGGGTAAGAGGAGAGACCCAGTACTTC
.	TRBV7-8	TRBJ2-7	TRBD1	CASSFGTGGNSVEQYF	TGTGCCAGCAGCTTCGGGACAGGGGGCAATTCGGTCGAGCAGTACTTC
.	TRBV27	TRBJ2-3	TRBD1	CASSFAGQGSTDTQYF	TGTGCCAGCAGTTTTGCGGGACAGGGAAGCACAGATACGCAGTATTTT
.	TRBV3-1/TRBV3-2	TRBJ2-2	.	CASSQVNTGELFF	TGTGCCAGCAGCCAGGTTAACACCGGGGAGCTGTTTTTT
.	TRBV19	TRBJ1-5	TRBD1	CASSPTGGARSNQPQHF	TGTGCCAGTAGTCCGACAGGGGGCGCGAGGAGCAATCAGCCCCAGCATTTT
.	TRBV18	TRBJ2-5	.	CASSPPSLETQYF	TGTGCCAGCTCACCACCTAGCCTAGAGACCCAGTACTTC
.	TRBV7-8	TRBJ2-1	.	CASSALWTTGENEQFF	TGTGCCAGCAGCGCTTTGTGGACCACAGGTGAGAATGAGCAGTTCTTC
.	TRBV11-3	TRBJ2-2	.	CASSPEDTGELFF	TGTGCCAGCAGCCCCGAGGACACCGGGGAGCTGTTTTTT
.	TRBV15	TRBJ1-1	.	CATSRDRVGAGNTEAFF	TGTGCCACCAGCAGAGATAGGGTAGGGGCCGGGAACACTGAAGCTTTCTTT
.	TRBV5-4	TRBJ2-4	TRBD1	CASSRTGSEYF	TGTGCCAGCAGCAGGACAGGATCGGAGTACTTC
once	TRBV7-2	TRBJ1-1	TRBD1	CASSPRQGENTEAFF	TGTGCCAGCAGCCCCAGACAGGGCGAGAACACTGAAGCTTTCTTT
.	TRBV11-3	TRBJ2-1	.	CASSAAGATYNEQFF	TGTGCCAGCAGCGCCGCCGGGGCTACCTACAATGAGCAGTTCTTC
.	TRBV21-1	TRBJ2-1	.	CASSLIAGGPHNEQFF	TGTGCCAGCAGTCTAATAGCGGGAGGGCCCCACAATGAGCAGTTCTTC
.	TRBV12-3/TRBV12-4	TRBJ2-1	.	CASSLAGVGEQFF	TGTGCCAGCAGTTTAGCGGGAGTCGGTGAGCAGTTCTTC
.	TRBV6-1	TRBJ1-6	TRBD1	CASRPGQGDSPLHF	TGTGCCAGCAGACCGGGACAGGGGGACTCACCCCTCCACTTT
.	TRBV5-1	TRBJ2-2	TRBD2	CASSPPAGGINTGELFF	TGCGCCAGCAGCCCGCCGGCGGGAGGGATAAACACCGGGGAGCTGTTTTTT
.	TRBV19	TRBJ2-5	.	CASSISTPRAETQYF	TGTGCCAGTAGTATATCGACCCCGCGAGCAGAGACCCAGTACTTC
.	TRBV11-2	TRBJ2-3	TRBD2	CASSLPIAGGQDTQYF	TGTGCCAGCAGCTTACCCATAGCGGGGGGGCAAGATACGCAGTATTTT
.	TRBV5-1	TRBJ2-7	.	CASSLSGGQGTYEQYF	TGCGCCAGCAGCTTGTCGGGAGGACAGGGAACCTACGAGCAGTACTTC
.	TRBV19	TRBJ1-4	.	CASSLKRDSTTNEKLFF	TGTGCCAGTAGCCTAAAACGGGACTCCACAACTAATGAAAAACTGTTTTTT
.	TRBV2	TRBJ1-2	.	CASSKAAGRLANYGYTF	TGTGCCAGCAGCAAAGCCGCGGGACGGCTAGCTAACTATGGCTACACCTTC
.	TRBV11-2	TRBJ2-2	.	CASSIGPANTGELFF	TGTGCCAGCAGTATAGGCCCCGCGAACACCGGGGAGCTGTTTTTT
.	TRBV7-6	TRBJ1-4	TRBD1	CASSLPTGRVFGEKLFF	TGTGCCAGCAGCTTGCCGACAGGGCGTGTATTCGGTGAAAAACTGTTTTTT
.	TRBV28	TRBJ1-5	TRBD1	CASSNADRDDQPQHF	TGTGCCAGCAGTAACGCAGACAGGGATGATCAGCCCCAGCATTTT
.	TRBV28	TRBJ2-7	TRBD2	CASSFGGAGSYEQYF	TGTGCCAGCAGTTTCGGGGGGGCGGGATCCTACGAGCAGTACTTC
.	TRBV11-2	TRBJ2-4	.	CASSLGSGAADIQYF	TGTGCCAGCAGCTTAGGTTCAGGGGCCGCGGACATTCAGTACTTC
.	TRBV7-2	TRBJ2-2	.	CASSLEVGELFF	TGTGCCAGCAGCTTAGAGGTCGGGGAGCTGTTTTTT
.	TRBV6-2/TRBV6-3	TRBJ2-5	.	CASSYVVRETQYF	TGTGCCAGCAGTTACGTGGTCCGGGAGACCCAGTACTTC
.	TRBV10-1	TRBJ2-3	.	CASSGTGGPRTDTQYF	TGCGCCAGCAGCGGAACAGGAGGGCCAAGGACAGATACGCAGTATTTT
.	TRBV19	TRBJ2-5	.	CASSIGSFWTAQETQYF	TGTGCCAGTAGTATAGGAAGTTTTTGGACAGCTCAAGAGACCCAGTACTTC
.	TRBV10-2	TRBJ2-7	.	CASSERSHEQYF	TGCGCCAGCAGTGAGCGGAGCCACGAGCAGTACTTC
.	TRBV5-1	TRBJ1-3	.	CASSLAPRPDSGNTIYF	TGCGCCAGCAGCTTGGCCCCCAGACCGGACTCTGGAAACACCATATATTTT
.	TRBV6-5	TRBJ1-2	.	CASSYSGPRDYGYTF	TGTGCCAGCAGTTACTCGGGGCCTAGGGACTATGGCTACACCTTC
once	TRBV6-6	TRBJ2-7	.	CASSYGQALYEQYF	TGTGCCAGCAGTTACGGGCAGGCCCTATACGAGCAGTACTTC